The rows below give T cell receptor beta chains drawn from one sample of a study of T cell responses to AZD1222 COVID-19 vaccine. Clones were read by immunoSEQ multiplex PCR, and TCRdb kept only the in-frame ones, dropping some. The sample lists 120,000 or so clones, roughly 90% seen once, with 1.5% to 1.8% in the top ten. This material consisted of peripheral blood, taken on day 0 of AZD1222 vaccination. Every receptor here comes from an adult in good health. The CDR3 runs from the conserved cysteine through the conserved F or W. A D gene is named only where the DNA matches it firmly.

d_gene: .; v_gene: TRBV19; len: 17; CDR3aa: CASSILMGSWCFGELFF
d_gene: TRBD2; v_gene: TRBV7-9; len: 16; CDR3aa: CASSSPASGSNYEQYF
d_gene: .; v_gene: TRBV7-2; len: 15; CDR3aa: CASSSAIFVSNEQFF
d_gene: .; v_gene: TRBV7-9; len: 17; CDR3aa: CASSYPGDGPGANVLTF
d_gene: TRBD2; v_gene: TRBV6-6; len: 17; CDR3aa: CASSGSVTSGLLYEQYF
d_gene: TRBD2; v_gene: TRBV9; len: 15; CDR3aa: CASSVGGLPHHEQFF
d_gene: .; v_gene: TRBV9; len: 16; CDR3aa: CASSVAGDLSANIQYF
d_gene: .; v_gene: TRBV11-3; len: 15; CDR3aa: CASGSRVPASYEQYF
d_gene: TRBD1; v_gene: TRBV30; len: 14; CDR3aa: CAWIRNRGSQPQHF
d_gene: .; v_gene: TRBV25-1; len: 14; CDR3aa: CASSEFESSLGYTF
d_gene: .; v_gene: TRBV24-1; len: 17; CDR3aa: CATSDLMTSLGTDTQYF
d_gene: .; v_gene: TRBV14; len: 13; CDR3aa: CASSQVRETEAFF
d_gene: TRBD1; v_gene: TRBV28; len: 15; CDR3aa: CASSSQGAGQNEQFF
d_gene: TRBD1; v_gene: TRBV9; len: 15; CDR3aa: CASSSDRGENTEAFF
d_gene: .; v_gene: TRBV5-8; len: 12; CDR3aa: CASSLAISEQYF
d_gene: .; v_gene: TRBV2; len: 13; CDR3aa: CASSPFMGVEQYF
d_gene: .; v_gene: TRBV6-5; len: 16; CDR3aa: CASSYRQGSLTMGYTF
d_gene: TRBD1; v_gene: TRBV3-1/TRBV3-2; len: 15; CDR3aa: CASSHPGQLTDTQYF
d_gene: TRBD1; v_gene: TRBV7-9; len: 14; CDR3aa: CASSLRGQGWGYTF
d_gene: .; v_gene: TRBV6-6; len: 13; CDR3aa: CASSPLNSYEQYF
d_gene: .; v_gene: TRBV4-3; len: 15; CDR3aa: CASSPRVSTKNIQYF
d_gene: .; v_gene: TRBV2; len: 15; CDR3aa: CASSEITGTGNTIYF
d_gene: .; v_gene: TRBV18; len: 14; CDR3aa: CASSPNGQAYEQYF
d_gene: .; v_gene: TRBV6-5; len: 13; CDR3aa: CASSYSITGELFF
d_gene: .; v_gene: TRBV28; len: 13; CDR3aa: CASSLLPGRLEYF
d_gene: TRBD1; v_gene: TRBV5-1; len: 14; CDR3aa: CASSLEDREETQYF
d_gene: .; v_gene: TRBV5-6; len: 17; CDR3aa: CASSSLSAPRPQETQYF
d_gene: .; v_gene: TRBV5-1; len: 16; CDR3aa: CASSLEGVSGANVLTF
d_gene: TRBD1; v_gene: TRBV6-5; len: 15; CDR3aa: CASSYPDRAGTEAFF
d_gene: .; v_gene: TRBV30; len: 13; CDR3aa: CASLRESTDTQYF
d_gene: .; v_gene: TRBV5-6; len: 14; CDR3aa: CASSSYWGREGYTF
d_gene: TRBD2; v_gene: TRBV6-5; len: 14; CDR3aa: CASTGTSGTGELFF
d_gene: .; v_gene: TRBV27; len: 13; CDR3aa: CASSLQGRSPLHF
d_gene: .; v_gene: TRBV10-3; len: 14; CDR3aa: CAIRRDPSYNEQFF
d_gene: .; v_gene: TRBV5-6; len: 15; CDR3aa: CASSLAPEGVIEQFF
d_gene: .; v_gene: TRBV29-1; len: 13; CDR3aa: CSVGKERAGSQYF
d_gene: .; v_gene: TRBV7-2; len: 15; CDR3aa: CASSLGAGMNTEAFF
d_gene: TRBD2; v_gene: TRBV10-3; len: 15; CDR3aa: CAISETSTSGIGQFF
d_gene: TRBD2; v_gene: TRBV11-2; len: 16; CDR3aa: CASSPSKSGLPLEQYF
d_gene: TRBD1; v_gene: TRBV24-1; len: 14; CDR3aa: CATSDDRGPNEQYF
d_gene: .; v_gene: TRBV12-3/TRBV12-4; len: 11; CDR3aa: CASSTQETQYF
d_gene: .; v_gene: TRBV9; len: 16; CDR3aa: CASSPHAATSTDTQYF
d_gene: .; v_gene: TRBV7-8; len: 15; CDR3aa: CASSLVAGADQPQHF
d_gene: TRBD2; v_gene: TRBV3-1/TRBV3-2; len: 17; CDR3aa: CASSQDEDSGSSYEQYF
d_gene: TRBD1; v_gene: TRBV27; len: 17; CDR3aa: CASVDTGTGGEHNEQFF